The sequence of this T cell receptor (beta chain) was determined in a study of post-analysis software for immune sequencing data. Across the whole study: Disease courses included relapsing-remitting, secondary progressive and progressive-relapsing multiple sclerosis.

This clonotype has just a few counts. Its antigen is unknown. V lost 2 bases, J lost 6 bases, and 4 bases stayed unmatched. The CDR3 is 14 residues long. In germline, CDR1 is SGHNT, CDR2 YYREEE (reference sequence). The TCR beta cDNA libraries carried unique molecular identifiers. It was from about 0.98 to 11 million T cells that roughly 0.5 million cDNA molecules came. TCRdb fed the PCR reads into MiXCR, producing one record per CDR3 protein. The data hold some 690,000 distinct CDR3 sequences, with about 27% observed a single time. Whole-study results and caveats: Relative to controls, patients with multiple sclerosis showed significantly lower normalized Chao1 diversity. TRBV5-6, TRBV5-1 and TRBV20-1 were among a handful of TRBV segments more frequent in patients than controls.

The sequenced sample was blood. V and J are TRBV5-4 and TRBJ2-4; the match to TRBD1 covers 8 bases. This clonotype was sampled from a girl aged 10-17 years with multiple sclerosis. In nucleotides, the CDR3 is TGTGCCAGCAGCTTCGGGACAGGCGGAAACATTCAGTACTTC. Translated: CASSFGTGGNIQYF.